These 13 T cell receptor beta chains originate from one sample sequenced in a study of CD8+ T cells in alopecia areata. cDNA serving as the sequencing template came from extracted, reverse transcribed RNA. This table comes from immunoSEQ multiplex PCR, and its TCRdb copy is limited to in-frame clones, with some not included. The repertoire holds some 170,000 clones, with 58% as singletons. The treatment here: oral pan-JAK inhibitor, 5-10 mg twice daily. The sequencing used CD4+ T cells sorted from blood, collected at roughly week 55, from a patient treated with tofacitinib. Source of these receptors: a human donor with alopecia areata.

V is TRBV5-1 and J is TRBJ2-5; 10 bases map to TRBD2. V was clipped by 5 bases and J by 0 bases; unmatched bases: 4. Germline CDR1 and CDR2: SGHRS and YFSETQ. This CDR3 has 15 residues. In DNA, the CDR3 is TGCGCCAGCAGTCTAGCGGGGGTTGACCAAGAGACCCAGTACTTC. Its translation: CASSLAGVDQETQYF.

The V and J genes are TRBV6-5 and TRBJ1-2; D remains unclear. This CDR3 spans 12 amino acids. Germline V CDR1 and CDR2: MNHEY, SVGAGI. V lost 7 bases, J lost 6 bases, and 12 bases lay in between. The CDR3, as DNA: TGTGCCAGCACGGGTGGTTTTAATGGCTACACCTTC. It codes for CASTGGFNGYTF.

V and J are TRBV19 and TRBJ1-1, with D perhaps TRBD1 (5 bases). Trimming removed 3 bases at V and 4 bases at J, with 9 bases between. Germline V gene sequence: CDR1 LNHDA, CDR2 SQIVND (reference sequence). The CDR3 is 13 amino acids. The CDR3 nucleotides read TGTGCCAGTAGTATTTCAGGGTTCACTGAAGCTTTCTTT. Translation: CASSISGFTEAFF.

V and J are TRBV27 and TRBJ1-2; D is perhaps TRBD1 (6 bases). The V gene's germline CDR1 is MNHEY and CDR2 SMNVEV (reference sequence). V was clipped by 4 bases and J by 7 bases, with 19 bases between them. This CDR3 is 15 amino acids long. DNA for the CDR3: TGTGCCAGCAGTTCCGACCCTTACGGACAGATTGGCTACACCTTC. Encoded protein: CASSSDPYGQIGYTF.

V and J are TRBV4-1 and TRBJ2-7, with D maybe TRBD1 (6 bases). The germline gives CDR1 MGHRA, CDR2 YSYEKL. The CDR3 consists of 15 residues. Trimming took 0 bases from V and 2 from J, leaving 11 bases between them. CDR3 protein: CASSQDHPGAYEQYF. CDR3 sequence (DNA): TGCGCCAGCAGCCAAGATCATCCAGGGGCCTACGAGCAGTACTTC.

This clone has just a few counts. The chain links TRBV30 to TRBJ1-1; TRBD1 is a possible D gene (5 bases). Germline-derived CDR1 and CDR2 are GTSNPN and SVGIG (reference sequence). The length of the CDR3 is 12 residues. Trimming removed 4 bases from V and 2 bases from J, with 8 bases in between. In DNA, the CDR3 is TGTGCCTGGAAGAGGGGAAACACTGAAGCTTTCTTT. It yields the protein CAWKRGNTEAFF. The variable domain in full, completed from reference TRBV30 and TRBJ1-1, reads SQTIHQWPATLVQPVGSPLSLECTVEGTSNPNLYWYRQAAGRGLQLLFYSVGIGQISSEVPQNLSASRPQDRQFILSSKKLLLSDSGFYLCAWKRGNTEAFFGQGTRLTVV.

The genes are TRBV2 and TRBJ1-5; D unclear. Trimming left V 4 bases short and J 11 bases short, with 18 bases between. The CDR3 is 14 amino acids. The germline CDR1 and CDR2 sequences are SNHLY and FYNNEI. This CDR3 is CASSGSVLTLAQHF. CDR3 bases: TGTGCCAGCAGTGGTTCTGTCTTGACCTTGGCCCAGCATTTT.

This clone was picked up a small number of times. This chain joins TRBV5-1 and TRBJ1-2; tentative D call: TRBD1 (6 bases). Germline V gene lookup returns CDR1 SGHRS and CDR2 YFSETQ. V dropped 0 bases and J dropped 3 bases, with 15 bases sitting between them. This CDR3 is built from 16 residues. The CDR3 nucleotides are TGCGCCAGCAGCTTGGACAGGGACGTGGGCGACTATGGCTACACCTTC. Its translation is CASSLDRDVGDYGYTF.

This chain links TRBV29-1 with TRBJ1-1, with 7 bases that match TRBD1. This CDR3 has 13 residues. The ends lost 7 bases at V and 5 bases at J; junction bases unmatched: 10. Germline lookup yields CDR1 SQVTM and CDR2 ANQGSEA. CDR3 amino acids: CSATNRGKTEAFF. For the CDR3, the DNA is TGCAGCGCGACCAACAGGGGCAAGACTGAAGCTTTCTTT.

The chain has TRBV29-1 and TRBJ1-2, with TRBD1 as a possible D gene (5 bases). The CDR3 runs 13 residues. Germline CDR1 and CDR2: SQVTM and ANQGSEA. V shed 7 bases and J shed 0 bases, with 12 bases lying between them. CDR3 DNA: TGCAGCGGGGGGGAGACGACTAACTATGGCTACACCTTC. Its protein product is CSGGETTNYGYTF.

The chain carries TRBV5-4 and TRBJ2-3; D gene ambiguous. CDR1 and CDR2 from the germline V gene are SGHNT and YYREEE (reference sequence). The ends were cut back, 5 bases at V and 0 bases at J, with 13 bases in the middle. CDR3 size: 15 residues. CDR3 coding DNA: TGTGCCAGCAGGAAAGTCGGCACAAGCACAGATACGCAGTATTTT. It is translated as CASRKVGTSTDTQYF.

The CDR3 protein is CASSATRDVNSPLHF. The CDR3 DNA reads as TGTGCCAGCAGCGCGACACGCGATGTCAATTCACCCCTCCACTTT. This chain connects TRBV14 to TRBJ1-6, with D uncertain. V lost 5 bases to trimming and J lost 7 bases, with 15 bases between them. The germline gives CDR1 SGHDN, CDR2 FVKESK. There are 15 residues in the CDR3.

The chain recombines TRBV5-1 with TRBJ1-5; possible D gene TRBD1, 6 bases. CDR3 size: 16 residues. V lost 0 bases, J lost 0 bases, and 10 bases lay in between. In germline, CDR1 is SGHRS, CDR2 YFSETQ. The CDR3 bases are TGCGCCAGCAGCTTGGACGGACAGAATAGCAATCAGCCCCAGCATTTT. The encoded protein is CASSLDGQNSNQPQHF.